The source of this TCR beta chain is a study of T-cell memory formation after mild COVID-19. Whole-study results and caveats: Clones shrinking between day 15 and 85 showed a balanced CD4/CD8 split, and those that grew later tilted toward CD4+. Clones which contracted sat mainly in CM and EM if CD4+, and in EMRA if CD8+.

The V end lost 5 bases, the J end lost 0 bases, and 14 bases lay between the germline ends. Germline CDR1 is MGHRA and CDR2 is YSYEKL. CDR3 length: 15 residues. TCRdb independently ran MiXCR on the 5' RACE reads; one entry per CDR3 protein. The data show approximately 88,000 distinct CDR3 sequences, roughly 25% seen once. In the case of this clonotype: Its antigen is unknown.

The sample taken for sequencing was PBMCs or a T cell subset sorted from them (not recorded which). This clonotype was obtained from a man in his late teens or twenties who had mild COVID-19 (a few samples of this study predate the infection). Cell type and time point are not known. The chain recombines TRBV4-1 with TRBJ2-7, with a tentative D call TRBD2 (6 bases). The CDR3 DNA sequence: TGCGCCAGCAGCGTTCTGGGGGGAACCTCCTACGAGCAGTACTTC. Translated, it gives CASSVLGGTSYEQYF.